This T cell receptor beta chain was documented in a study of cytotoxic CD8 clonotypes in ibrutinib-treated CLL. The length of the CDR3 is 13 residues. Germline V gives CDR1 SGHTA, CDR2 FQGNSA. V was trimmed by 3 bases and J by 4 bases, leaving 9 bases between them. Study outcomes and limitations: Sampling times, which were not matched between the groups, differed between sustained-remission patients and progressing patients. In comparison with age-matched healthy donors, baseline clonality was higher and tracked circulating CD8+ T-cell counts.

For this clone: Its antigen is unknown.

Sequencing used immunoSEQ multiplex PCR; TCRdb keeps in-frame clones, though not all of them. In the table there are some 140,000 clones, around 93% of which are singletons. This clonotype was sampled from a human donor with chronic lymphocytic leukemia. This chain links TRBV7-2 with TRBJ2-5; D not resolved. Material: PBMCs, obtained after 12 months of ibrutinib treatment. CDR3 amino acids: CASSLAYAETQYF. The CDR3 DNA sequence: TGTGCCAGCAGCTTGGCGTATGCAGAGACCCAGTACTTC.